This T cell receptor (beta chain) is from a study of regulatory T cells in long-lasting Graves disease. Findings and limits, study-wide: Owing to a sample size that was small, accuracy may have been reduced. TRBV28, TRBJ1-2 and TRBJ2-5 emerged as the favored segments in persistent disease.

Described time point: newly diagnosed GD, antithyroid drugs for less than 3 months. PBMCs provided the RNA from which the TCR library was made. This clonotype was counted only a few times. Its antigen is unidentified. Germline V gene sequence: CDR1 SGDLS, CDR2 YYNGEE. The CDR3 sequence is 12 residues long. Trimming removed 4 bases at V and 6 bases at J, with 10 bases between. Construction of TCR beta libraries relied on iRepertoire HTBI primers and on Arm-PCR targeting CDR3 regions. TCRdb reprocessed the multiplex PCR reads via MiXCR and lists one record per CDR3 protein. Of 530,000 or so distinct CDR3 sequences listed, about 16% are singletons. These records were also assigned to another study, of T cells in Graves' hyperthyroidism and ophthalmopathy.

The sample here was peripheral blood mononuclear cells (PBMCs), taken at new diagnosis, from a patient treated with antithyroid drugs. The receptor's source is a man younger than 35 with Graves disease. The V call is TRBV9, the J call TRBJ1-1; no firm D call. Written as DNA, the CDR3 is TGTGCCAGCAGCCCCACCACTTCTGAAGCTTTCTTT. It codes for CASSPTTSEAFF. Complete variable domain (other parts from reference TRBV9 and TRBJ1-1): DSGVTQTPKHLITATGQRVTLRCSPRSGDLSVYWYQQSLDQGLQFLIQYYNGEERAKGNILERFSAQQFPDLHSELNLSSLELGDSALYFCASSPTTSEAFFGQGTRLTVV.